These 3 T cell receptor beta chains originate from one sample sequenced in a study of blood T cell repertoires in COVID-19. Generated by immunoSEQ multiplex PCR, the TCRdb table keeps only in-frame clones and is missing some. The sample has a few hundred thousand clones, 75% to 90% seen once. Specimen: peripheral blood. These receptors all stem from a woman aged 35 to 49 who had recovered from COVID-19.

The chain has TRBV28 and TRBJ2-5; D might be TRBD2 (6 bases). The V gene lost 3 bases and the J gene lost 5 bases, with 13 bases spanning the gap. This CDR3 is built from 14 residues. Germline lookup yields CDR1 MDHEN and CDR2 SYDVKM. The CDR3 coding sequence is TGTGCCAGCAGTTTCCGGCGGGGTCCGGAGACCCAGTACTTC. It encodes CASSFRRGPETQYF.

The rearrangement links TRBV19 to TRBJ2-2; TRBD2 aligns across 7 bases. CDR3 size: 13 residues. The V gene's germline CDR1 is LNHDA and CDR2 SQIVND (reference sequence). V was clipped by 6 bases and J by 9 bases; unmatched bases: 7. The CDR3 DNA follows: TGTGCCAGTAGCCGGGGGAGGGTCAGGGAGCTGTTTTTT. It translates to CASSRGRVRELFF.

This clone occurred a few times. This chain connects TRBV4-2 to TRBJ1-2; 9 nucleotides align to TRBD1. Germline V gives CDR1 LGHNA, CDR2 YNFKEQ. This CDR3 contains 17 residues. Germline trimming cut 4 bases from V and 3 bases from J; bases unmatched to any gene: 12. The CDR3 DNA reads TGTGCCAGCAGCCCGATTGTACAGGGGGCGATGGACTATGGCTACACCTTC. Residues: CASSPIVQGAMDYGYTF.